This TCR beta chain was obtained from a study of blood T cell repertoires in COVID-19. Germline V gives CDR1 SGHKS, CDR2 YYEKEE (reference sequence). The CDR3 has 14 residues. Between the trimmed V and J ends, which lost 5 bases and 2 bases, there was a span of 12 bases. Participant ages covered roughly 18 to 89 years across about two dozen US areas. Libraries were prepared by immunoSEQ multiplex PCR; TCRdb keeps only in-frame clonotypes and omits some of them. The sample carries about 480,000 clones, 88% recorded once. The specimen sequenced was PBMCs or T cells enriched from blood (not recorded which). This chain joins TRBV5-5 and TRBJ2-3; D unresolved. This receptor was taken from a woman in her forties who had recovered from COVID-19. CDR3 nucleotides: TGTGCCAGCAGATTTCAGGTGTACACAGATACGCAGTATTTT. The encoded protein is CASRFQVYTDTQYF.